These T cell receptor beta chains were read from a single sample in a study of shared T cell receptors in the human thymus. Sequencing was performed with immunoSEQ multiplex PCR; in TCRdb, only in-frame clones are kept and a portion is missing. The data show 700,000 or so clones, 70% to 90% seen once. The sample was also linked to a second study, of human thymus T cells.

Sequenced sample: thymocytes. The receptor set was obtained from a girl under three years old with a congenital heart defect. Both conserved end residues are part of each CDR3. Each record gives: V gene, D gene, clone size, J gene, CDR3 DNA, CDR3 protein. D genes are given only for firm matches. Clone size is given for some rows only: seen once, a few or many times, or a class if the clone is expanded.

>TRBV4-2|NA|NA|TRBJ2-7
TGTGCCAGCAGCCCTCAAGCCCCCGGAGGGTACGAGCAGTACTTC
CASSPQAPGGYEQYF
>TRBV14|TRBD1|NA|TRBJ1-1
TGTGCCAGCAGCCAAGATAGGTCAGGGACAGGGGGCTGGAACACTGAAGCTTTCTTT
CASSQDRSGTGGWNTEAFF
>TRBV6-5|TRBD1|once|TRBJ1-5
TGTGCCAGCAGTTTGCACAGGGGAGTCGGCCAGCCCCAGCATTTT
CASSLHRGVGQPQHF
>TRBV29-1|NA|once|TRBJ1-1
TGCAGCGTTGCTGACGGCGAAAACGGGGACACTGAAGCTTTCTTT
CSVADGENGDTEAFF
>TRBV7-6|TRBD1|NA|TRBJ1-1
TGTGCCAGCAGCCCAGAGACAGGGCGGAACACTGAAGCTTTCTTT
CASSPETGRNTEAFF
>TRBV18|NA|NA|TRBJ1-1
TGTGCCAGCTCACCACAGCCAACTGAAGCTTTCTTT
CASSPQPTEAFF
>TRBV2|NA|NA|TRBJ1-2
TGTGCCAGCAGCACGGGCAGGGGAAACTATGGCTACACCTTC
CASSTGRGNYGYTF
>TRBV19|TRBD1|NA|TRBJ1-5
TGTGCCAGTAGTATAGTACGGAGCGGACAGGGGAAACAGCCCCAGCATTTT
CASSIVRSGQGKQPQHF
>TRBV23-1|TRBD2|NA|TRBJ2-3
TGCGCCAGCAGTCCCCGGGGGGGCCTGGGAGATACGCAGTATTTT
CASSPRGGLGDTQYF
>TRBV9|NA|NA|TRBJ2-1
TGTGCCAGCAGCGTAGGACTAGGCACCTACAATGAGCAGTTCTTC
CASSVGLGTYNEQFF
>TRBV28|NA|NA|TRBJ1-2
TGTGCCAGCAGTTTATTCCGACAGGACAGACCCTATGGCTACACCTTC
CASSLFRQDRPYGYTF
>TRBV27|NA|NA|TRBJ1-6
TGTGCCAGCGGACTGGGTGGGGGGGCTTCCTATAATTCACCCCTCCACTTT
CASGLGGGASYNSPLHF
>TRBV6-1|NA|once|TRBJ1-2
TGTGCCAGCAGTGAATTCTCAGCTAACTATGGCTACACCTTC
CASSEFSANYGYTF
>TRBV11-3|TRBD2|NA|TRBJ2-1
TGTGCCAGCAGCTACCCCAACGGGGAGGGGAGAAGCAATGAGCAGTTCTTC
CASSYPNGEGRSNEQFF
>TRBV5-6|NA|NA|TRBJ2-6
TGTGCCAGCAGCTTGGACAGGGCCGGGGCCAACGTCCTGACTTTC
CASSLDRAGANVLTF
>TRBV11-2|NA|NA|TRBJ2-7
TGTGCCAGCAGCTTACGTAGTGGCTCCTACGAGCAGTACTTC
CASSLRSGSYEQYF
>TRBV29-1|NA|once|TRBJ2-1
TGCAGCGGGTCTGAGGGCGGCAATGAGCAGTTCTTC
CSGSEGGNEQFF
>TRBV5-1|NA|NA|TRBJ2-3
TGCGCCAGCAGCTTGCCAGGGGGGCCCACAGATACGCAGTATTTT
CASSLPGGPTDTQYF
>TRBV6-5|NA|NA|TRBJ1-6
TGTGCCAGCAGTTACGGGCAGGTTAATTCACCCCTCCACTTT
CASSYGQVNSPLHF
>TRBV7-2|TRBD1|NA|TRBJ1-5
TGTGCCAGCAGCCCTAGGGGAGCCAGGGGGCATCAGCCCCAGCATTTT
CASSPRGARGHQPQHF
>TRBV21-1|NA|NA|TRBJ2-1
TGTGCCAGCAGCCGTGAGGGACAGGGATATGAGCAGTTCTTC
CASSREGQGYEQFF
>TRBV7-9|NA|few|TRBJ2-2
TGTGCCAGCACCGCCGCCGGGACAAGGAACACCGGGGAGCTGTTTTTT
CASTAAGTRNTGELFF